These 11 T cell receptor beta chains came from one sample sequenced in a study of cytomegalovirus exposure and HLA in healthy donors. Researchers ran the PCR with 60 Vbeta and 13 Jbeta primers. The table came from immunoSEQ multiplex PCR; TCRdb's copy has only in-frame clones and leaves some out. This table holds fewer than 75,000 clones, 75% found once. Sequenced sample: PBMCs. The receptors come from a man between 65 and 85 years old in good health and CMV-seronegative.

The chain joins TRBV9 to TRBJ2-2; 15 bases agree with TRBD2. The germline V gene has CDR1 SGDLS and CDR2 YYNGEE. Germline trimming cut 3 bases from V and 5 bases from J; bases unmatched to any gene: 8. The CDR3 spans 18 residues. The DNA for the CDR3 is TGTGCCAGCAGCGCCGACCTGGGACTAGCGGGAGGTACCGGGGAGCTGTTTTTT. Protein product: CASSADLGLAGGTGELFF.

Only a few counts were recorded for this clone. The V call is TRBV6-1, the J call TRBJ2-7; the match to TRBD1 covers 7 bases. J gave up 2 bases and V 6 bases, and 7 bases lay outside the gene matches. The germline V gene encodes CDR1 MNHNS and CDR2 SASEGT. The CDR3 runs to 14 residues. The CDR3 reads CASRTGTEAYEQYF. For the CDR3, the DNA is TGTGCCAGCAGGACCGGGACAGAAGCCTACGAGCAGTACTTC.

The gene calls are TRBV11-2 and TRBJ1-1; 7 bases line up with TRBD1. J was trimmed by 4 bases and V by 2 bases; bases with no gene match: 4. The CDR3 loop spans 14 amino acids. The germline V gene has CDR1 SGHAT and CDR2 FQNNGV. The CDR3 bases are TGTGCCAGCAGCTTAATCGGGACAGCCACTGAAGCTTTCTTT. Residues: CASSLIGTATEAFF.

This chain connects TRBV7-9 to TRBJ1-1, with TRBD1 identical over 7 bases. CDR1 and CDR2 (germline): SEHNR, FQNEAQ (reference sequence). The CDR3 has 14 residues. V was pared by 5 bases and J by 1 base, with 4 bases of the junction left unmatched. The CDR3 nucleotides read TGTGCCAGCAGCGGAAGACAGGGGAACACTGAAGCTTTCTTT. Translation: CASSGRQGNTEAFF.

The table lists this clone with a few counts. The rearrangement joins TRBV19 to TRBJ2-3, with no clear D. V was trimmed by 0 bases and J by 4 bases, leaving 5 bases between them. The CDR3 runs 13 residues. The germline CDR1 and CDR2 sequences are LNHDA and SQIVND (reference sequence). The CDR3 DNA reads TGTGCCAGTAGTATAGAGAGGTCAGATACGCAGTATTTT. It is translated as CASSIERSDTQYF.

This clone was detected many times. This chain joins TRBV11-2 and TRBJ2-3, with 8 nucleotides matching TRBD2. Germline trimming cut 1 base from V and 0 bases from J; bases unmatched to any gene: 9. The germline CDR1 and CDR2 sequences are SGHAT and FQNNGV. The CDR3 length is 18 residues. The CDR3 nucleotides read TGTGCCAGCAGCTTAGGTTACGGCGGGGGGACTAGCACAGATACGCAGTATTTT. Translation: CASSLGYGGGTSTDTQYF.

This clone was counted once. J is TRBJ2-2 and V is TRBV7-2; the D is unclear. V lost 1 base to trimming and J lost 7 bases, with 10 bases between them. The CDR3 is made up of 14 amino acids. Germline loops: CDR1 SGHTA, CDR2 FQGNSA. CDR3 DNA sequence: TGTGCCAGCAGCTTAGGGTACCGGGTCGGGGAGCTGTTTTTT. Residues: CASSLGYRVGELFF.

The V call is TRBV10-2, the J call TRBJ1-1, with a tentative D call TRBD1 (5 bases). V dropped 0 bases and J dropped 8 bases, with 22 bases sitting between them. The CDR3 has 17 residues. Germline V gene data show CDR1 as WSHSY and CDR2 as SAAADI. In nucleotides, the CDR3 is TGCGCCAGCAGTGAGTCGGTCGGGGGGAGGCAGGGCCGAGAAGCTTTCTTT. Encoded protein: CASSESVGGRQGREAFF.

V and J are TRBV6-5 and TRBJ1-5, with D unresolved. V lost 7 bases and J lost 2, with 15 bases in between. Germline V gene data show CDR1 as MNHEY and CDR2 as SVGAGI. The CDR3 contains 15 residues. CDR3 bases: TGTGCCAGCACCAAACTCGGGGAGGGCAATCAGCCCCAGCATTTT. This gives the protein CASTKLGEGNQPQHF.

The J gene is TRBJ2-5, the V gene TRBV6-5; TRBD1 might be the D (7 bases). Trimming took 1 base from V and 2 from J, leaving 11 bases between them. The CDR3 contains 15 residues. Germline V lookup: CDR1 MNHEY, CDR2 SVGAGI. The CDR3 spells CASSYWGDSQETQYF. The CDR3 DNA sequence: TGTGCCAGCAGTTACTGGGGGGACAGTCAAGAGACCCAGTACTTC.

V and J are TRBV30 and TRBJ1-2; TRBD1 aligns across 8 bases. With 0 bases clipped from V and 6 bases from J, the junction kept 12 bases outside the gene matches. The CDR3 has 16 residues. Germline V lookup: CDR1 GTSNPN, CDR2 SVGIG (reference sequence). The DNA of the CDR3 is TGTGCCTGGAGTGTACAGGGGGACAGGCCAGGTAATGGCTACACCTTC. Protein: CAWSVQGDRPGNGYTF.